The clone carrying this TCR beta chain was seen more than once but under ten times. Trimming took 0 bases from V and 2 from J, leaving 12 bases between them. Per germline, CDR1 MNHEY and CDR2 SVGAGI. This CDR3 is built from 16 residues. TCRdb reanalysed the 5' RACE reads using MiXCR and keeps one entry per CDR3 protein. The sample includes around 610,000 distinct CDR3 sequences, around an eighth of them seen just once. This entry belongs to a study of T cells after yellow fever vaccination. The material was PBMCs, obtained on the day of the yellow fever booster vaccination. The chain uses TRBV6-5 and TRBJ2-3; possibly TRBD2 for D (5 bases). The sequence derives from a man aged 30 to 39 who received the YFV17D yellow fever vaccine. CDR3 DNA sequence: TGTGCCAGCAGTTACTCGACGCCGGGGAACACAGATACGCAGTATTTT. Translated: CASSYSTPGNTDTQYF.